The text below deals with one T cell receptor beta chain. The data were obtained in a study of blood T cell repertoires in COVID-19. Germline V gene sequence: CDR1 SGHTA, CDR2 FQGTGA. The CDR3 extends over 15 amino acids. Trimming stripped 3 bases from V and 7 bases from J, with 13 bases between. The data were produced by immunoSEQ multiplex PCR, yet TCRdb's version contains in-frame clones alone and is incomplete. The sample holds about 200,000 clones, around nine tenths seen once. This rearrangement joins TRBV7-3 to TRBJ1-6; D unresolved. Material for sequencing was peripheral blood. The receptor comes from a man aged 50-59 years with COVID-19, enrolled during active disease. In nucleotides, the CDR3 is TGTGCCAGCAGCTTCCGGGGAGATGGCAATTCACCCCTCCACTTT. Protein: CASSFRGDGNSPLHF.